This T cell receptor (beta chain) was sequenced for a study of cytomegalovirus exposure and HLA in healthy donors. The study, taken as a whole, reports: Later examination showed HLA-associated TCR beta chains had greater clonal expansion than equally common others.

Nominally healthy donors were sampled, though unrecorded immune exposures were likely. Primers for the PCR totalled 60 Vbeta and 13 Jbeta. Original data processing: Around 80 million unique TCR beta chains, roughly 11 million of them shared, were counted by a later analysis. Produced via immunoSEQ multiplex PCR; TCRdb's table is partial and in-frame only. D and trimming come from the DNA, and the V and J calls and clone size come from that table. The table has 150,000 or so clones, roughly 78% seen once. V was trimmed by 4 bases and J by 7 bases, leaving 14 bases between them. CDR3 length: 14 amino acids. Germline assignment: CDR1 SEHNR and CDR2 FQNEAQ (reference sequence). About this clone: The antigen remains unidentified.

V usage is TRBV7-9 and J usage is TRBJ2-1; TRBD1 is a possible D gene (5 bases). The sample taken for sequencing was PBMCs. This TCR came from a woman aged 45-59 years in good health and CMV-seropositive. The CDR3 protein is CASSSVTVPNEQFF. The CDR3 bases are TGTGCCAGCAGCTCTGTGACAGTCCCAAATGAGCAGTTCTTC. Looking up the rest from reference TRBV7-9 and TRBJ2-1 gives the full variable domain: DTGVSQNPRHKITKRGQNVTFRCDPISEHNRLYWYRQTLGQGPEFLTYFQNEAQLEKSRLLSDRFSAERPKGSFSTLEIQRTEQGDSAMYLCASSSVTVPNEQFFGPGTRLTVL.